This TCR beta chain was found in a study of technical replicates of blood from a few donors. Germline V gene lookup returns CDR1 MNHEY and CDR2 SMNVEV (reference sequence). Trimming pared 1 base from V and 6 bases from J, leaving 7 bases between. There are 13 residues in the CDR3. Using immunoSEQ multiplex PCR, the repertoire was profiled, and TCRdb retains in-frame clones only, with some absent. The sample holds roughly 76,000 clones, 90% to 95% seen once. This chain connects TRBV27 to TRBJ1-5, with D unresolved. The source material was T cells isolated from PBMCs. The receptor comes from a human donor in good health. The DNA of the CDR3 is TGTGCCAGCAGTTTATTTGGAGGTCAGCCCCAGCATTTT. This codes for CASSLFGGQPQHF.